The next 11 T cell receptor beta chains were all read from a single sample in a study of T cells in localized non-small cell lung cancer. Profiling relied on immunoSEQ multiplex PCR, and the TCRdb table lists in-frame clones only, not all of them. The table shows about 23,000 clones, with around nine tenths occurring only once. Sequencing used peripheral blood, obtained before any cancer treatment. The source of these receptors is a male donor at least 60 years old with stage I lung adenocarcinoma.

This chain connects TRBV10-3 to TRBJ1-3; no clear D gene. The CDR3 is made up of 16 amino acids. Germline V gives CDR1 ENHRY, CDR2 SYGVKD. V was pared by 2 bases and J by 0 bases, with 11 bases between. The DNA for the CDR3 is TGTGCCATCAGTGAGAACCCTACGAACTCTGGAAACACCATATATTTT. Translating it yields CAISENPTNSGNTIYF.

The V and J genes are TRBV6-5 and TRBJ2-1; TRBD1 matches at 8 bases. In germline, CDR1 is MNHEY, CDR2 SVGAGI. V was clipped by 6 bases and J by 3 bases; unmatched bases: 4. The CDR3 consists of 14 residues. The DNA for the CDR3 is TGTGCCAGCAGCCCCAGGGGGCTCTACAATGAGCAGTTCTTC. It is translated as CASSPRGLYNEQFF.

The chain employs TRBV25-1 and TRBJ2-3; D may match TRBD1 or TRBD2 (5 bases each). Trimming cost V 2 bases and J 6 bases, with 9 bases left between them. Germline CDR1 reads MGHDK; CDR2 reads SYGVNS. The CDR3 sequence is 13 residues long. The chain's CDR3 is CASSEGGRDTQYF. The CDR3 DNA follows: TGTGCCAGCAGTGAAGGGGGACGGGATACGCAGTATTTT.

The rearrangement uses TRBV30 and TRBJ2-7; the D is unclear. V lost 2 bases to trimming and J lost 1 base, with 15 bases between them. This CDR3 comprises 15 residues. The germline gives CDR1 GTSNPN, CDR2 SVGIG (reference sequence). CDR3: CAWSSVYWGSYEQYF. The CDR3 nucleotides read TGTGCCTGGAGTTCGGTGTACTGGGGATCCTACGAGCAGTACTTC.

The chain has TRBV30 and TRBJ1-2; 7 bases are a match to TRBD1. In germline, CDR1 is GTSNPN, CDR2 SVGIG (reference sequence). The CDR3 totals 14 residues. V was clipped by 3 bases and J by 0 bases; unmatched bases: 4. CDR3 coding DNA: TGTGCCTGGAGGCTGACAGGGTCTAACTATGGCTACACCTTC. Encoded protein: CAWRLTGSNYGYTF.

V usage is TRBV18 and J usage is TRBJ1-5, with 8 bases matching TRBD1. V lost 6 bases and J lost 2; bases outside the gene matches: 9. From germline, CDR1 is KGHSH and CDR2 LQKENI. The CDR3 consists of 16 residues. CDR3: CASSTGQGLGNQPQHF. For the CDR3, the DNA is TGTGCCAGCTCCACAGGACAGGGTCTTGGCAATCAGCCCCAGCATTTT.

V and J are TRBV28 and TRBJ2-2; the D call may be TRBD1 or TRBD2 (5 bases each). This CDR3 has 17 amino acids. CDR1 is MDHEN, CDR2 SYDVKM, per germline. Trimming stripped 6 bases from V and 6 bases from J, with 23 bases between. The CDR3 is CASSTQGRGGGSGELFF. As DNA, the CDR3 is TGTGCCAGCAGCACCCAGGGACGTGGGGGTGGTTCCGGGGAGCTGTTTTTT.

The rearrangement links TRBV28 to TRBJ1-2; D remains unclear. The CDR3 sequence is 13 residues long. Trimming took 5 bases from V and 4 from J, leaving 11 bases between them. Germline CDR1 and CDR2: MDHEN and SYDVKM. CDR3 nucleotides: TGTGCCAGCAGTGGGAGTGTTGGCTATGGCTACACCTTC. It encodes CASSGSVGYGYTF.

This chain joins TRBV19 and TRBJ2-1; D may be TRBD1 or TRBD2 (5 bases each). Germline assignment: CDR1 LNHDA and CDR2 SQIVND (reference sequence). This CDR3 spans 13 amino acids. Trimming pared 6 bases from V and 3 bases from J, leaving 9 bases between. The CDR3 sequence: CASRGVGYNEQFF. The DNA of the CDR3 is TGTGCCAGTAGGGGGGTGGGCTACAATGAGCAGTTCTTC.

There are a few counts of this clone. The CDR3 coding sequence is TGTGCCAGCAGGGAGGGCCGGGAGAACAATGAGCAGTTCTTC. This gives the protein CASREGRENNEQFF. V usage is TRBV28 and J usage is TRBJ2-1; TRBD2 might be the D (6 bases). V was pared by 6 bases and J by 5 bases, with 14 bases between. Looked up from germline, CDR1 is MDHEN and CDR2 is SYDVKM. The CDR3 loop spans 14 amino acids.

The chain uses TRBV19 and TRBJ2-1; D is unresolved. The CDR3 runs 16 residues. Germline CDR1 is LNHDA and CDR2 is SQIVND (reference sequence). The V end was cut by 4 bases, the J end by 8 bases, with 21 bases between. The CDR3 region is CASSTPVKRASHEQFF. CDR3 in DNA: TGTGCCAGTAGTACCCCTGTGAAACGGGCGTCCCATGAGCAGTTCTTC.